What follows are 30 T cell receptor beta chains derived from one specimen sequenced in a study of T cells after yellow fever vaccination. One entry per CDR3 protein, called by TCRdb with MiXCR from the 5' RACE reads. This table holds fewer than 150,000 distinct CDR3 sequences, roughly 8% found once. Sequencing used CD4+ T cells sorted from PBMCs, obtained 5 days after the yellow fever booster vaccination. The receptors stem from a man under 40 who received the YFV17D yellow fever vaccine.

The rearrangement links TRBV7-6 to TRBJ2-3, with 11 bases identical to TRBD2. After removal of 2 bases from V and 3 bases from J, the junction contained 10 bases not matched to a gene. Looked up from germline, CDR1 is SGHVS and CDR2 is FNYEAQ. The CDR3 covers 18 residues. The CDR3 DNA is TGTGCCAGCAGCTTATATGGTAGCGGGAGGGCTCGGACAGATACGCAGTATTTT. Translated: CASSLYGSGRARTDTQYF. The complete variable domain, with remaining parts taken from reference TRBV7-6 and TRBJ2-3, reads GAGVSQSPRYKVTKRGQDVALRCDPISGHVSLYWYRQALGQGPEFLTYFNYEAQQDKSGLPNDRFSAERPEGSISTLTIQRTEQRDSAMYRCASSLYGSGRARTDTQYFGPGTRLTVL.

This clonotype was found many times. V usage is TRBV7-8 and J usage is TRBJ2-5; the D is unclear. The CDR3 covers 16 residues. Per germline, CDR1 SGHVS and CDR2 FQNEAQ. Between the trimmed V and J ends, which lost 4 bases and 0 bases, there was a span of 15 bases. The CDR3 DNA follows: TGTGCCAGCAGCTCAGGTCGCCTGTTGTACCAAGAGACCCAGTACTTC. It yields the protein CASSSGRLLYQETQYF.

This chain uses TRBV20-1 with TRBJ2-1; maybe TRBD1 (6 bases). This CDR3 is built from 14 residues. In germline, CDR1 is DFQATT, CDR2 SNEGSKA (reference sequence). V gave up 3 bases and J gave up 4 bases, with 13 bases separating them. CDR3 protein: CSASLPGTYNEQFF. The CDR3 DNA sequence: TGCAGTGCTAGTCTGCCCGGGACATACAATGAGCAGTTCTTC.

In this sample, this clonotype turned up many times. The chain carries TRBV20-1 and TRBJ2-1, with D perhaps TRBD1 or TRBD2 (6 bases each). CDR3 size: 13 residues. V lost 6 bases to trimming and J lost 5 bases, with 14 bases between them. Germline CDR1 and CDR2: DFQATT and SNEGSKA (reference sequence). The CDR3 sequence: CSAGASVNNEQFF. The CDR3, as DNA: TGCAGTGCGGGGGCTAGCGTCAACAATGAGCAGTTCTTC.

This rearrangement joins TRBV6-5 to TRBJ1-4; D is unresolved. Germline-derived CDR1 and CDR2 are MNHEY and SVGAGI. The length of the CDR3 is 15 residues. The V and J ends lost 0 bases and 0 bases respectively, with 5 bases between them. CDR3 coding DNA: TGTGCCAGCAGTTACTCGACCGCAACTAATGAAAAACTGTTTTTT. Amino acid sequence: CASSYSTATNEKLFF.

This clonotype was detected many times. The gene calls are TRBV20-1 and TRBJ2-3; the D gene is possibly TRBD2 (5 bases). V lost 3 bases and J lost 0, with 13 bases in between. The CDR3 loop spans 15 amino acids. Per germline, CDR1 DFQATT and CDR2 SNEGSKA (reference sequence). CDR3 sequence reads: CSARFMDSSTDTQYF. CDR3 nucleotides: TGCAGTGCTAGGTTTATGGACTCTAGCACAGATACGCAGTATTTT.

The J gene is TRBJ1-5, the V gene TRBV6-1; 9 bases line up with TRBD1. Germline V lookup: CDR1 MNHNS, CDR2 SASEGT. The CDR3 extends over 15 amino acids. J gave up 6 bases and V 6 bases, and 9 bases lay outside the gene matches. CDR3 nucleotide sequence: TGTGCCAGCAGAACCACAGGGGGCGGGAGTCAGCCCCAGCATTTT. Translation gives CASRTTGGGSQPQHF.

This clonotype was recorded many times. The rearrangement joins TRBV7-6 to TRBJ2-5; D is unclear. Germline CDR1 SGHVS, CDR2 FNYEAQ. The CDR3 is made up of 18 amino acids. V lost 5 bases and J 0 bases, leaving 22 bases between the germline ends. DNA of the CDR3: TGTGCCAGCAGCAGCTTAAGGTCCGTCTCCGGACACCAAGAGACCCAGTACTTC. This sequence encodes CASSSLRSVSGHQETQYF.

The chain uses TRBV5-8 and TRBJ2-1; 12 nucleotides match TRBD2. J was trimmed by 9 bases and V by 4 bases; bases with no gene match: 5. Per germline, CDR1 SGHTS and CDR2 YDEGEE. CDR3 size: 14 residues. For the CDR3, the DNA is TGTGCCAGCAGCCCGGGACTAGCGGGTACTGAGCAGTTCTTC. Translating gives CASSPGLAGTEQFF.

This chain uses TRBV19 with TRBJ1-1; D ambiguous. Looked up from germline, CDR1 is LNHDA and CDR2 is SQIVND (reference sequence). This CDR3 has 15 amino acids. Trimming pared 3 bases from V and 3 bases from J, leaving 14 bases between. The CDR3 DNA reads TGTGCCAGTAGTATGATTAGCCAGACCTACACTGAAGCTTTCTTT. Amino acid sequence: CASSMISQTYTEAFF.

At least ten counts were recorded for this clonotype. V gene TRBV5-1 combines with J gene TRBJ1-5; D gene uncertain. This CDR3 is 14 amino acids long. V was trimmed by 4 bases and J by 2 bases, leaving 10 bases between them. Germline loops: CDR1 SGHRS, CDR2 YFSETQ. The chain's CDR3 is CASSVTWGNQPQHF. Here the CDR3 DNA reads TGCGCCAGCAGCGTAACCTGGGGCAATCAGCCCCAGCATTTT.

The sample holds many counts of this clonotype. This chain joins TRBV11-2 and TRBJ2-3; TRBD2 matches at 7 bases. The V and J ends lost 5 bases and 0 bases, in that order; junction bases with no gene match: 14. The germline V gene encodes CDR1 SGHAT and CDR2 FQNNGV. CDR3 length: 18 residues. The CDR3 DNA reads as TGTGCCAGCAGCCGACTCCCGACTAGCCGAGGGAGCACAGATACGCAGTATTTT. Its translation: CASSRLPTSRGSTDTQYF.

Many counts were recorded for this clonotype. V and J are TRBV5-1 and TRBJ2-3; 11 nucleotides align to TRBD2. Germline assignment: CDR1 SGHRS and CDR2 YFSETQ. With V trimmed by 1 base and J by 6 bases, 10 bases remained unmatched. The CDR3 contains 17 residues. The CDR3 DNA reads TGCGCCAGCAGCTTGCCTGGGACTAGCGGAGTGGGGGATACGCAGTATTTT. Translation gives CASSLPGTSGVGDTQYF.

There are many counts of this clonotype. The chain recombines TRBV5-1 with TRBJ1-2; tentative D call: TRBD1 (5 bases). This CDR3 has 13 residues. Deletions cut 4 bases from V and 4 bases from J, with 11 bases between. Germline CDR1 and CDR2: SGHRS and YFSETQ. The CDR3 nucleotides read TGCGCCAGCAGCGAGGGACTGGGCTATGGCTACACCTTC. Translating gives CASSEGLGYGYTF.

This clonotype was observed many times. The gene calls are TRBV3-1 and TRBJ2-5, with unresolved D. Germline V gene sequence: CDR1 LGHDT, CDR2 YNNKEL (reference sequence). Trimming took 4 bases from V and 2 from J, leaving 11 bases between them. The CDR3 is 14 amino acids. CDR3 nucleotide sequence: TGTGCCAGCAGCCGATTGATGGCTCAAGAGACCCAGTACTTC. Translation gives CASSRLMAQETQYF.

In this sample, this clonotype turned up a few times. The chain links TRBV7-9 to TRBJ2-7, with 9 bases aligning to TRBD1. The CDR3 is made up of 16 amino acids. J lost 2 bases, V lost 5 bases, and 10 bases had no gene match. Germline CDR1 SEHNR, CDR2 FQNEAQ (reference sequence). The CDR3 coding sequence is TGTGCCAGCAGCCCAGTAACCGGGACAGGGACCTACGAGCAGTACTTC. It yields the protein CASSPVTGTGTYEQYF.

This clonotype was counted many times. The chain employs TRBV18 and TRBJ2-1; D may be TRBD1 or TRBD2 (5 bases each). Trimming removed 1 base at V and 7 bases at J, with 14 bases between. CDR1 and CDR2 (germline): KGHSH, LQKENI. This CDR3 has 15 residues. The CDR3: CASSPQAGRENEQFF. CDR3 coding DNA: TGTGCCAGCTCACCACAGGCGGGCAGGGAGAATGAGCAGTTCTTC.

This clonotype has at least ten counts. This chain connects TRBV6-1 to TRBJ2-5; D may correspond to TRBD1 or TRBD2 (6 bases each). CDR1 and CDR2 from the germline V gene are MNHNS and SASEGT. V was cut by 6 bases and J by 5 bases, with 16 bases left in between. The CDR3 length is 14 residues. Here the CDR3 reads CASRKGGAMETQYF. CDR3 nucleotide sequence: TGTGCCAGCAGGAAGGGGGGTGCAATGGAGACCCAGTACTTC.

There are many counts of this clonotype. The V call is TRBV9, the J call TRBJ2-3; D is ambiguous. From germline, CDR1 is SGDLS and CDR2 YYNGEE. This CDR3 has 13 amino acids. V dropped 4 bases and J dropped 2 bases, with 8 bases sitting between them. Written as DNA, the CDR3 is TGTGCCAGCAGCACTACACCCACAGATACGCAGTATTTT. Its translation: CASSTTPTDTQYF.

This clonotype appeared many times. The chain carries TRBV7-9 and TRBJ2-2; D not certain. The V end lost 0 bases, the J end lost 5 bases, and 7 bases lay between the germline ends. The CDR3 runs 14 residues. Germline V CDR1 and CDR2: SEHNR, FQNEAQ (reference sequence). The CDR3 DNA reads TGTGCCAGCAGCTTAGCAACGGAAACCGGGGAGCTGTTTTTT. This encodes CASSLATETGELFF. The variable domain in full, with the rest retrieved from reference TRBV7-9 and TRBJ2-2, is DTGVSQNPRHKITKRGQNVTFRCDPISEHNRLYWYRQTLGQGPEFLTYFQNEAQLEKSRLLSDRFSAERPKGSFSTLEIQRTEQGDSAMYLCASSLATETGELFFGEGSRLTVL.

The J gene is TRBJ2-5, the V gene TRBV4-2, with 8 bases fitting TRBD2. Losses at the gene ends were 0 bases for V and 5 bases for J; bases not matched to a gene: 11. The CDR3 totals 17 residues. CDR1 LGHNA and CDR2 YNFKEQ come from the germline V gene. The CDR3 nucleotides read TGTGCCAGCAGCCAAGAGAAGGGGAGCGGGAGTGGGGAGACCCAGTACTTC. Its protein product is CASSQEKGSGSGETQYF.

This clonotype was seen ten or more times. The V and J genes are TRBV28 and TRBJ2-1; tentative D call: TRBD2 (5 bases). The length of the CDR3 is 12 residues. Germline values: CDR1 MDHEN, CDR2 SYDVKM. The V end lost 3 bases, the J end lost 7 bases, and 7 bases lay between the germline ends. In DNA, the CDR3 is TGTGCCAGCAGTTTTTGGGAGAATGAGCAGTTCTTC. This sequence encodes CASSFWENEQFF.

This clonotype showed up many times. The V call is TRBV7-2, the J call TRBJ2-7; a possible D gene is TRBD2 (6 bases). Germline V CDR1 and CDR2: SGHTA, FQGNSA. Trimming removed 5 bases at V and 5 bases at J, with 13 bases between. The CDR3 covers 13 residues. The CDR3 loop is CASSVGLGDEQYF. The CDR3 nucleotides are TGTGCCAGCAGCGTGGGACTGGGGGACGAGCAGTACTTC. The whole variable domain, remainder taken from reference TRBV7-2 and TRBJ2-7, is GAGVSQSPSNKVTEKGKDVELRCDPISGHTALYWYRQSLGQGLEFLIYFQGNSAPDKSGLPSDRFSAERTGGSVSTLTIQRTQQEDSAVYLCASSVGLGDEQYFGPGTRLTVT.

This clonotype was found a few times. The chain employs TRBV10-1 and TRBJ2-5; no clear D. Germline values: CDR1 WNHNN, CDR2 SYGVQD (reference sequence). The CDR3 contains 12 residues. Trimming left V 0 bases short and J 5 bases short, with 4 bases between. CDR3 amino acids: CASSESLETQYF. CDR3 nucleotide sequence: TGCGCCAGCAGTGAGTCCTTGGAGACCCAGTACTTC.

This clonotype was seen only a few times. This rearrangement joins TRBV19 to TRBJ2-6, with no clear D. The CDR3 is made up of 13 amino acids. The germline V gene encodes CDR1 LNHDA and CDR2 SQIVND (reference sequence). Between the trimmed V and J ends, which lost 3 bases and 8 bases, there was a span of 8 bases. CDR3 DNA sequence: TGTGCCAGTAGTATTGGCGGTACCAACGTCCTGACTTTC. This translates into CASSIGGTNVLTF.

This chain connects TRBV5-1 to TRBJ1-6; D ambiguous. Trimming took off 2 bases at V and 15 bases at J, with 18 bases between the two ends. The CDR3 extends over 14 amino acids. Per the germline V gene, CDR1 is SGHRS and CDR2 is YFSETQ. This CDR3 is CASSLDPGTTGLHF. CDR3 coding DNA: TGCGCCAGCAGCTTAGATCCAGGCACAACGGGCCTCCACTTT.

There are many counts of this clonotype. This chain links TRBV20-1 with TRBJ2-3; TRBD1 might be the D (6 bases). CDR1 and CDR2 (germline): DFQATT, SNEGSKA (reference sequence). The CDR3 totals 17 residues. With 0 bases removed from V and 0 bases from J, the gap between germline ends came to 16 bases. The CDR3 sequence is CSARDPGQRFSTDTQYF. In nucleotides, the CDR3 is TGCAGTGCTAGAGATCCAGGACAGCGATTCAGCACAGATACGCAGTATTTT.

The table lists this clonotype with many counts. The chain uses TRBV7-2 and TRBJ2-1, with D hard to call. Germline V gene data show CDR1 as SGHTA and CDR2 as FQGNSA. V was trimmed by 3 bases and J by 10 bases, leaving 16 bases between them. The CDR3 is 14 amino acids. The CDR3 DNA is TGTGCCAGCAGCTTCAATAGCTGGAACGGGGAGCAGTTCTTC. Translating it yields CASSFNSWNGEQFF.

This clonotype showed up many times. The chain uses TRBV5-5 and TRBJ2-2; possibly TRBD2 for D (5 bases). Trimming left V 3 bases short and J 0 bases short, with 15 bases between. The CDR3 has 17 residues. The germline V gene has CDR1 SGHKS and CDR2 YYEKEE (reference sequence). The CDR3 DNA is TGTGCCAGCAGCTCCAGCCCCGGAGGTGCGAACACCGGGGAGCTGTTTTTT. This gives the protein CASSSSPGGANTGELFF.

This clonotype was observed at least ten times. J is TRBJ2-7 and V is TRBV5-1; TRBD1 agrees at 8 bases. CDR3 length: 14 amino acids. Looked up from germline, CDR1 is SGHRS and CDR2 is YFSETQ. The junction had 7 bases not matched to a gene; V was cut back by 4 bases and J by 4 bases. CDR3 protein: CASSPPGTGYEQYF. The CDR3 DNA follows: TGCGCCAGCAGCCCGCCGGGGACAGGATACGAGCAGTACTTC.